What follows describes a single T cell receptor (beta chain). What it recognizes is unknown. This sample is part of a study of radiotherapy plus CTLA-4 blockade in lung cancer. Study context: Objective responses were seen in about a sixth of patients, disease control in roughly 30%.

Those with chemo-refractory metastatic non-small-cell lung cancer were treated with focal radiation combined with CTLA-4 blockade using ipilimumab. This CDR3 is built from 12 residues. The germline V gene has CDR1 MGHRA and CDR2 YSYEKL. V trimming: 5 bases; J trimming: 8 bases; junction bases outside the gene matches: 5. The data were produced by immunoSEQ multiplex PCR, yet TCRdb's version contains in-frame clones alone and is incomplete. The sample lists over 12,000 clones; approximately 87% were seen once. Whole-study results and caveats: Clones derived from tumor TCRs expanded in blood after radiotherapy plus ipilimumab. Early blood T cell clone dynamics reportedly forecast response best, with interferon-beta.

The receptor's source is a human donor with non-small cell lung cancer that progressed on radiotherapy plus ipilimumab. Some clones in this sample may be carry-over from other donors' samples. The chain combines TRBV4-1 with TRBJ1-2, with 7 bases fitting TRBD1. Sequenced here: peripheral blood, sampled from a patient treated with radiotherapy plus ipilimumab. In DNA form, the CDR3 reads TGCGCCAGCAGCGAGGGGGCAGTCGGCTACACCTTC. Amino acids: CASSEGAVGYTF.